This T cell receptor (beta chain) was sequenced for a study of cytomegalovirus exposure and HLA in healthy donors. Both 60 Vbeta primers and 13 Jbeta primers went into the PCR. Generated by immunoSEQ multiplex PCR, the TCRdb table keeps only in-frame clones and is missing some. The data show about 140,000 clones, approximately 80% seen once. This clone was seen only once. The receptor's source is a middle-aged woman in good health and CMV-seronegative. Sequenced sample: PBMCs.

CDR3 nucleotides: TGTGCCAGCAGCTTATGGGCATACGAGCAGTACTTC. Residues: CASSLWAYEQYF. The chain employs TRBV5-5 and TRBJ2-7; D not certain. This CDR3 contains 12 residues. The ends were cut back, 2 bases at V and 4 bases at J, with 7 bases in the middle. Germline V CDR1 and CDR2: SGHKS, YYEKEE (reference sequence).